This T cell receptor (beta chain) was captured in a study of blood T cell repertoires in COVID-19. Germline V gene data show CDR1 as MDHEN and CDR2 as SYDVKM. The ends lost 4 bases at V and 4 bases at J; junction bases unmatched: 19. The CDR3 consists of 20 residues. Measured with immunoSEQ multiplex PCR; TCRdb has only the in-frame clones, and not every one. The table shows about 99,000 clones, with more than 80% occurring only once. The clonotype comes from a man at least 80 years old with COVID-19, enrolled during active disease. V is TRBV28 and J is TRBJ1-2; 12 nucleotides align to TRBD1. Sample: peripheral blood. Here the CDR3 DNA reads TGTGCCAGCAGTTCGGCCTTCCGACCGGGACAGGGGGCCCTCCTCTATGGCTACACCTTC. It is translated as CASSSAFRPGQGALLYGYTF.